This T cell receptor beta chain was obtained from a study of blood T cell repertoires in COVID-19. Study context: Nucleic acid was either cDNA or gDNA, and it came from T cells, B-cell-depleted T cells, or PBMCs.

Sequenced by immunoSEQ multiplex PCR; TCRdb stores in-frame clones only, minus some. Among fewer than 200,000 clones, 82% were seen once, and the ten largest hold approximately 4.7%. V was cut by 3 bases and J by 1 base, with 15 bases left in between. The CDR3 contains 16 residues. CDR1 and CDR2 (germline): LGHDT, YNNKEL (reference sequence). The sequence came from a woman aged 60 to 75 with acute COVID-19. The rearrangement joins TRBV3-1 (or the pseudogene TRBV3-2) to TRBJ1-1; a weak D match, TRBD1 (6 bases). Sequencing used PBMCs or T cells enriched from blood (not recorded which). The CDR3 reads CASSHYYRVRNTEAFF. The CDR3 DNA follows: TGTGCCAGCAGCCACTACTACAGGGTTCGGAACACTGAAGCTTTCTTT.